The next 26 T cell receptor beta chains were all read from a single sample in a study of T cell repertoires in cytomegalovirus infection. Using its own MiXCR run on the reads, TCRdb lists one record per CDR3 protein. The sample shows hundreds of thousands of distinct CDR3 sequences, about 9.2% of them seen only once. Sequences were obtained from PBMCs. All receptors come from a human donor in good health (CMV status not recorded). Some clones in this sample may be carry-over from other donors' samples.

The gene calls are TRBV28 and TRBJ2-7; 7 bases are shared with TRBD1. There are 14 residues in the CDR3. The germline CDR1 and CDR2 sequences are MDHEN and SYDVKM. After removal of 6 bases from V and 1 base from J, the junction contained 6 bases not matched to a gene. The CDR3 DNA sequence: TGTGCCAGCAGCTCCGGGACAGCGTCCTACGAGCAGTACGTC. Its translation is CASSSGTASYEQYV.

The chain employs TRBV7-9 and TRBJ2-7, with D perhaps TRBD2 (5 bases). This CDR3 is built from 15 residues. CDR1 SEHNR and CDR2 FQNEAQ come from the germline V gene (reference sequence). Trimming removed 3 bases at V and 1 base at J, with 13 bases between. CDR3 residues: CASSFGVYGSYEQYF. As DNA, the CDR3 is TGTGCCAGCAGCTTCGGGGTTTACGGGTCCTACGAGCAGTACTTC. The full variable domain, with the rest looked up from reference TRBV7-9 and TRBJ2-7, is DTGVSQNPRHKITKRGQNVTFRCDPISEHNRLYWYRQTLGQGPEFLTYFQNEAQLEKSRLLSDRFSAERPKGSFSTLEIQRTEQGDSAMYLCASSFGVYGSYEQYFGPGTRLTVT.

This clonotype appeared many times. Here the CDR3 reads CASSPPLLTGQRETQYF. Written as DNA, the CDR3 is TGTGCCAGCAGCCCCCCTCTCCTCACGGGCCAGAGGGAGACCCAGTACTTC. The genes are TRBV7-2 and TRBJ2-5; D call uncertain. CDR3 length: 17 amino acids. Looked up from germline, CDR1 is SGHTA and CDR2 is FQGNSA. The V gene lost 5 bases and the J gene lost 5 bases, with 24 bases spanning the gap.

This clonotype has a count of ten or more. V gene TRBV29-1 combines with J gene TRBJ1-1; D ambiguous. The ends were cut back, 5 bases at V and 0 bases at J, with 4 bases in the middle. Germline-derived CDR1 and CDR2 are SQVTM and ANQGSEA. There are 11 residues in the CDR3. The CDR3: CSVRLNTEAFF. The CDR3 region has the DNA TGCAGCGTTAGACTGAACACTGAAGCTTTCTTT.

This clonotype was counted many times. The chain employs TRBV28 and TRBJ2-7, with TRBD1 identical over 7 bases. This CDR3 is 14 amino acids long. The junction had 3 bases not matched to a gene; V was cut back by 4 bases and J by 0 bases. Looked up from germline, CDR1 is MDHEN and CDR2 is SYDVKM. CDR3 in DNA: TGTGCCAGCAGTTCGCCAGGGGGCTCCTACGAGCAGTACGTC. It codes for CASSSPGGSYEQYV.

V and J are TRBV9 and TRBJ1-1; D is undetermined. This CDR3 is 15 amino acids long. Trimming removed 3 bases at V and 0 bases at J, with 12 bases between. In germline, CDR1 is SGDLS, CDR2 YYNGEE. CDR3 amino acids: CASSAQLAVNTEAFF. In DNA, the CDR3 is TGTGCCAGCAGCGCCCAACTTGCGGTGAACACTGAAGCTTTCTTT.

This clonotype was seen ten or more times. V gene TRBV20-1 combines with J gene TRBJ1-6; weak D call: TRBD1 (5 bases). Germline V gene data show CDR1 as DFQATT and CDR2 as SNEGSKA (reference sequence). Trimming took off 3 bases at V and 0 bases at J, with 15 bases between the two ends. This CDR3 has 17 residues. CDR3 bases: TGCAGTGCTAGCCCAAACGCAGGGAGCTCCTATAATTCACCCCTCCACTTT. It translates to CSASPNAGSSYNSPLHF.

This clonotype was picked up a small number of times. The rearrangement uses TRBV20-1 and TRBJ2-7, with 8 bases fitting TRBD2. The germline V gene has CDR1 DFQATT and CDR2 SNEGSKA (reference sequence). Germline trimming cut 0 bases from V and 3 bases from J; bases unmatched to any gene: 4. The CDR3 loop spans 14 amino acids. CDR3 protein: CSAREAGGHYEQYF. The CDR3 nucleotides are TGCAGTGCTAGAGAGGCGGGGGGCCACTACGAGCAGTACTTC.

This clonotype has only one observation. This sequence joins TRBV29-1 and TRBJ1-5; possible D gene TRBD1, 6 bases. The CDR3 totals 15 residues. The ends were cut back, 4 bases at V and 2 bases at J, with 15 bases in the middle. Per germline, CDR1 SQVTM and CDR2 ANQGSEA. DNA of the CDR3: TGCAGCGTTGGGTGGGACATTGCCGGCAATCAGCCCCAGCATTTT. It yields the protein CSVGWDIAGNQPQHF.

This clonotype has only a few counts. The chain recombines TRBV29-1 with TRBJ2-3; D not certain. The CDR3 length is 13 residues. V was pared by 6 bases and J by 6 bases, with 16 bases between. Germline CDR1 is SQVTM and CDR2 is ANQGSEA. This chain's CDR3 is CSVRSTAKDTQYF. CDR3 DNA: TGCAGCGTCCGCTCCACCGCCAAGGATACGCAGTATTTT.

This clonotype was recorded at least ten times. The chain joins TRBV28 to TRBJ1-1; no firm D call. Germline V gene lookup returns CDR1 MDHEN and CDR2 SYDVKM. The CDR3 has 12 residues. V was pared by 3 bases and J by 8 bases, with 10 bases between. The CDR3 loop reads CASSFGRVEAFF. CDR3 DNA: TGTGCCAGCAGTTTCGGGAGGGTAGAAGCTTTCTTT.

The chain has TRBV20-1 and TRBJ2-7, with 9 bases matching TRBD1. The germline V gene has CDR1 DFQATT and CDR2 SNEGSKA (reference sequence). This CDR3 has 15 amino acids. The J segment lost 6 bases and the V segment lost 0 bases, leaving 9 bases of the junction unmatched. The CDR3 DNA follows: TGCAGTGCTAGAGATAAGAACAGGGGGCGAAGCGAGCAGTACTTC. Translation: CSARDKNRGRSEQYF.

This clonotype was observed many times. V and J are TRBV6-5 and TRBJ1-2, with TRBD1 as a possible D gene (5 bases). Trimming took off 2 bases at V and 1 base at J, with 14 bases between the two ends. The CDR3 covers 16 residues. CDR1 MNHEY and CDR2 SVGAGI come from the germline V gene. The CDR3 nucleotides read TGTGCCAGCAGTTACGATCGCAGGGCCCTTAACTATGGCTACACCTTC. It encodes CASSYDRRALNYGYTF.

This clonotype was detected ten times or more. V gene TRBV29-1 combines with J gene TRBJ2-5, with 7 bases lining up with TRBD1. The CDR3 loop spans 14 amino acids. Germline trimming cut 3 bases from V and 2 bases from J; bases unmatched to any gene: 6. CDR1 and CDR2 from the germline V gene are SQVTM and ANQGSEA. Here the CDR3 DNA reads TGCAGCGTTGACCTGACAGGGCTACAAGAGACCCAGTACTTC. Protein product: CSVDLTGLQETQYF.

Many counts were recorded for this clonotype. The gene calls are TRBV12-3 or TRBV12-4 and TRBJ2-1; TRBD2 is a possible D gene (6 bases). V was shortened by 0 bases and J by 9 bases, with 12 bases between the two germline ends. This CDR3 comprises 14 residues. CDR3 coding DNA: TGTGCCAGCAGTTTAGCGGCGGGGAACGGTGAGCAGTTCTTC. Its translation: CASSLAAGNGEQFF.

This clonotype was detected ten times or more. This chain links TRBV11-3 with TRBJ2-1; TRBD2 aligns across 12 bases. Germline-derived CDR1 and CDR2 are SGHNT and YENEEA. The CDR3 has 16 residues. Losses at the gene ends were 0 bases for V and 7 bases for J; bases not matched to a gene: 4. CDR3 region: CASSLDLAGGLNEQFF. CDR3 DNA: TGTGCCAGCAGCTTAGATCTAGCGGGGGGGCTAAATGAGCAGTTCTTC.

The rearrangement links TRBV7-3 to TRBJ2-1; no definite D call. The CDR3 totals 15 residues. Germline V gives CDR1 SGHTA, CDR2 FQGTGA. V shed 6 bases and J shed 0 bases, with 12 bases lying between them. The CDR3 sequence: CASSSEFSSYNEQFF. The CDR3 nucleotides read TGTGCCAGCAGTTCGGAATTTAGCTCCTACAATGAGCAGTTCTTC.

This clonotype has only a few counts. This rearrangement joins TRBV6-6 to TRBJ1-3; D ambiguous. Trimming removed 5 bases from V and 0 bases from J, with 5 bases in between. Per germline, CDR1 MNHNY and CDR2 SVGAGI (reference sequence). The CDR3 totals 13 residues. The CDR3 DNA sequence: TGTGCCAGCAGTGTCCTCTCTGGAAACACCATATATTTT. It specifies CASSVLSGNTIYF.

The chain links TRBV12-3 or TRBV12-4 to TRBJ2-5; D remains unclear. This CDR3 contains 14 residues. V was pared by 3 bases and J by 2 bases, with 10 bases between. The CDR3 reads CASSLDGGQETQYF. Here the CDR3 DNA reads TGTGCCAGCAGTTTGGATGGTGGTCAAGAGACCCAGTACTTC.

This clonotype was recorded many times. V is TRBV19 and J is TRBJ1-5; D is undetermined. Germline-derived CDR1 and CDR2 are LNHDA and SQIVND (reference sequence). The CDR3 is 16 amino acids. V dropped 0 bases and J dropped 4 bases, with 13 bases sitting between them. CDR3 sequence reads: CASSIDHYRANQPQHF. The CDR3, as DNA: TGTGCCAGTAGTATAGATCACTACCGGGCTAATCAGCCCCAGCATTTT.

This chain links TRBV20-1 with TRBJ2-3, with D uncertain. CDR1 is DFQATT and CDR2 is SNEGSKA in the germline V gene (reference sequence). Trimming removed 2 bases from V and 0 bases from J, with 9 bases in between. The CDR3 runs to 14 residues. The CDR3 spells CSARQPASTDTQYF. The CDR3 nucleotides are TGCAGTGCTAGACAACCTGCTAGCACAGATACGCAGTATTTT.

This clonotype was observed many times. The chain couples TRBV5-1 to TRBJ2-5; 9 bases are a match to TRBD2. The CDR3 consists of 16 residues. V lost 0 bases and J lost 4; bases outside the gene matches: 7. Germline CDR1 and CDR2: SGHRS and YFSETQ. In DNA form, the CDR3 reads TGCGCCAGCAGCTTGGCGCCTAGCGGGGTCCCAGAGACCCAGTACTTC. Amino acid sequence: CASSLAPSGVPETQYF.

There are many counts of this clonotype. V and J are TRBV25-1 and TRBJ2-7; TRBD2 aligns across 7 bases. Germline CDR1 reads MGHDK; CDR2 reads SYGVNS. The V and J ends lost 5 bases and 4 bases, in that order; junction bases with no gene match: 5. This CDR3 has 13 residues. DNA of the CDR3: TGTGCCAGCAGTCGGGGAGGGCTTTACGAGCAGTACTTC. Translating gives CASSRGGLYEQYF.

This chain links TRBV5-1 with TRBJ2-6, with TRBD1 matching over 8 bases. Germline lookup yields CDR1 SGHRS and CDR2 YFSETQ. The trim removed 6 bases at V and 0 bases at J, leaving 11 bases unmatched. The CDR3 consists of 18 residues. The CDR3 is CASKNPGQELSGANVLTF. The CDR3 coding sequence is TGCGCCAGCAAAAATCCGGGACAGGAGCTCTCTGGGGCCAACGTCCTGACTTTC.

The sample holds a few counts of this clonotype. V gene TRBV2 combines with J gene TRBJ2-3, with 9 bases identical to TRBD1. V lost 8 bases and J lost 3; bases outside the gene matches: 6. The CDR3 length is 14 residues. The germline gives CDR1 SNHLY, CDR2 FYNNEI. The CDR3 bases are TGTGCCAGCGGGAACAGGGGGCGAACAGATACGCAGTATTTT. It translates to CASGNRGRTDTQYF. The entire variable domain, with the rest obtained from reference TRBV2 and TRBJ2-3, is as follows: EPEVTQTPSHQVTQMGQEVILRCVPISNHLYFYWYRQILGQKVEFLVSFYNNEISEKSEIFDDQFSVERPDGSNFTLKIRSTKLEDSAMYFCASGNRGRTDTQYFGPGTRLTVL.

This clonotype was counted ten times or more. The chain couples TRBV15 to TRBJ2-7, with 7 bases matching TRBD1. The V gene's germline CDR1 is LNHNV and CDR2 YYDKDF (reference sequence). This CDR3 spans 14 amino acids. Trimming removed 4 bases from V and 2 bases from J; junction bases left unmatched: 5. This CDR3 is CATSTIGQAYEQYF. Here the CDR3 DNA reads TGTGCCACCAGCACAATTGGACAGGCCTACGAGCAGTACTTC.